This T cell receptor (beta chain) was identified during a study of CD8 T cells in ankylosing spondylitis. General study findings and limits: In ankylosing spondylitis blood, a motif of roughly eight highly homologous TCR beta variants appeared characteristic. Disease-linked clones proved CD8+ and comparatively uncommon in peripheral blood.

CDR1 and CDR2 from the germline V gene are SQVTM and ANQGSEA. V was trimmed by 6 bases and J by 9 bases, leaving 17 bases between them. This CDR3 contains 12 residues. TCRdb reanalysed the 5' RACE reads using MiXCR and keeps one entry per CDR3 protein. Among a few hundred thousand distinct CDR3 sequences listed, more than 15% were seen once. Note on this clonotype: Its antigen is undetermined.

The material sequenced was blood, either unsorted or a sorted T cell fraction (not recorded which). The TCR comes from a male donor with ankylosing spondylitis. The chain is built from TRBV29-1 and TRBJ1-2; D gene ambiguous. CDR3 sequence reads: CSVDYPESRYTF. CDR3 in DNA: TGCAGCGTAGATTACCCAGAGTCTCGCTACACCTTC.